The 6 T cell receptor beta chains below come from one sample, sequenced in a study of cytomegalovirus exposure and HLA in healthy donors. The study ran its PCR with 60 Vbeta and 13 Jbeta primers. TCRdb's copy holds only in-frame clones and misses some; the assay was immunoSEQ multiplex PCR. Here the sample spans more than 85,000 clones, over 60% being singletons. Sequenced: PBMCs. All receptors derive from a woman aged 60-75 years in good health and CMV-seropositive.

V gene TRBV19 combines with J gene TRBJ2-7; 7 nucleotides match TRBD1. CDR1 and CDR2 from the germline V gene are LNHDA and SQIVND (reference sequence). V trimming: 3 bases; J trimming: 7 bases; junction bases outside the gene matches: 3. CDR3 size: 12 residues. CDR3 coding DNA: TGTGCCAGTAGTATGAGACAGGGAGAGCAGTACTTC. Translating gives CASSMRQGEQYF. Looking up the rest from reference TRBV19 and TRBJ2-7 gives the full variable domain: DGGITQSPKYLFRKEGQNVTLSCEQNLNHDAMYWYRQDPGQGLRLIYYSQIVNDFQKGDIAEGYSVSREKKESFPLTVTSAQKNPTAFYLCASSMRQGEQYFGPGTRLTVT.

As DNA, the CDR3 is TGCGCCAGCAGCACGACAGGGGGCTCGGGGAATGAGCAGTTCTTC. It codes for CASSTTGGSGNEQFF. V and J are TRBV5-1 and TRBJ2-1; TRBD1 matches 10 bases. The J segment lost 7 bases and the V segment lost 4 bases, leaving 8 bases of the junction unmatched. This CDR3 is built from 15 residues. From germline, CDR1 is SGHRS and CDR2 YFSETQ.

In this sample, this clone turned up a few times. The chain joins TRBV25-1 to TRBJ1-1; no definite D call. Germline CDR1 and CDR2: MGHDK and SYGVNS. The CDR3 covers 13 residues. The V end lost 3 bases, the J end lost 7 bases, and 12 bases lay between the germline ends. CDR3 region: CASSDPHGVEAFF. The CDR3 DNA reads TGTGCCAGCAGTGACCCTCATGGAGTTGAAGCTTTCTTT.

Only a few counts were recorded for this clone. The chain couples TRBV28 to TRBJ2-1; D possibly corresponds to TRBD1 (6 bases). This CDR3 comprises 17 residues. The germline V and J ends were trimmed by 4 bases and 1 base, with 17 bases remaining between them. Per the germline V gene, CDR1 is MDHEN and CDR2 is SYDVKM. The CDR3 nucleotides are TGTGCCAGCAGTTCCCCCTGGGCCAGGGGTTCCTACAATGAGCAGTTCTTC. Protein: CASSSPWARGSYNEQFF.

The chain uses TRBV6-6 and TRBJ2-5; TRBD2 might be the D (5 bases). Germline V CDR1 and CDR2: MNHNY, SVGAGI (reference sequence). Trimming took 7 bases from V and 11 from J, leaving 29 bases between them. This CDR3 region has 16 residues. In nucleotides, the CDR3 is TGTGCCAGCACCTCCCGGGGTCGGTGGCAGTCTCTGGAGCAGTACTTC. Protein product: CASTSRGRWQSLEQYF.

The chain carries TRBV18 and TRBJ2-1, with 9 bases matching TRBD1. The CDR3 covers 15 residues. Germline values: CDR1 KGHSH, CDR2 LQKENI. The trim removed 3 bases at V and 7 bases at J, leaving 7 bases unmatched. The CDR3 loop is CASSPAGTGRNEQFF. The CDR3 nucleotides read TGTGCCAGCTCACCCGCCGGGACAGGGCGGAATGAGCAGTTCTTC.